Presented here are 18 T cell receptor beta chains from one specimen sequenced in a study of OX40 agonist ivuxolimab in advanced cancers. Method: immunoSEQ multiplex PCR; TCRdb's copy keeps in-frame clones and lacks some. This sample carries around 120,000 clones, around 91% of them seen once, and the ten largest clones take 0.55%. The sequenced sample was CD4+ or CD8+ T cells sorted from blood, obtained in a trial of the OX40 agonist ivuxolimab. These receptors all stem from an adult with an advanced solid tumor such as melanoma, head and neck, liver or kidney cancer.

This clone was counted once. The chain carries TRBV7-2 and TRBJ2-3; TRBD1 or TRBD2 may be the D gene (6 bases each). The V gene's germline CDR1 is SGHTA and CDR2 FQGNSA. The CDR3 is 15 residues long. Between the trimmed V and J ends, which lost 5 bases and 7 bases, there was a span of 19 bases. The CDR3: CASSPHGGLEYTQYF. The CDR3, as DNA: TGTGCCAGCAGCCCCCATGGGGGGCTAGAATATACGCAGTATTTT.

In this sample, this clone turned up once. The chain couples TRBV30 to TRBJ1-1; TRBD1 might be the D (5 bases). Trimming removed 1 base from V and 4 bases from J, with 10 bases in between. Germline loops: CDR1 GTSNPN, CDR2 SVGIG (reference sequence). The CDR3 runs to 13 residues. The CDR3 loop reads CAWSAGIGTEAFF. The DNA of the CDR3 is TGTGCCTGGAGTGCAGGGATAGGCACTGAAGCTTTCTTT.

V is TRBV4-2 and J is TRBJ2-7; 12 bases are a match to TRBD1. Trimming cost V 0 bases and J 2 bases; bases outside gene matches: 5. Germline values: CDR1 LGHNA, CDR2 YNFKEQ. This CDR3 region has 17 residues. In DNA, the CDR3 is TGTGCCAGCAGCCAAGATGGGACAGGGGGCTTGACCTACGAGCAGTACTTC. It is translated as CASSQDGTGGLTYEQYF.

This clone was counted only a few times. CDR3 nucleotide sequence: TGTGCCAGCAGCCCGGATCAAGGTTCCGGGGAGCTGTTTTTT. Translated, it gives CASSPDQGSGELFF. V usage is TRBV4-2 and J usage is TRBJ2-2; D uncertain. Germline CDR1 LGHNA, CDR2 YNFKEQ. The V end lost 4 bases, the J end lost 6 bases, and 12 bases lay between the germline ends. The CDR3 consists of 14 residues.

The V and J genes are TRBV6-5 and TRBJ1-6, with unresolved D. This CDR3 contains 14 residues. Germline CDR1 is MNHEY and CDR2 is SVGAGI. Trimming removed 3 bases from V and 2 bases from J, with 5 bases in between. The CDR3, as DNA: TGTGCCAGCAGTTATTCTACCTATAATTCACCCCTCCACTTT. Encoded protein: CASSYSTYNSPLHF.

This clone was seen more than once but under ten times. The CDR3 protein is CAWRKGAMNTEAFF. The CDR3 DNA reads TGTGCCTGGAGGAAGGGAGCAATGAACACTGAAGCTTTCTTT. This chain uses TRBV30 with TRBJ1-1; D gene uncertain. CDR3 length: 14 residues. Germline assignment: CDR1 GTSNPN and CDR2 SVGIG (reference sequence). Deletions cut 3 bases from V and 0 bases from J, with 11 bases between.

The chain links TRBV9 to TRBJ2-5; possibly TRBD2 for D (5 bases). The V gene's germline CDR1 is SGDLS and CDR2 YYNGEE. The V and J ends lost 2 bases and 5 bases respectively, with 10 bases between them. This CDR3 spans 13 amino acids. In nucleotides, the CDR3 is TGTGCCAGCAGCGTGGGAGAGTGGGAGACCCAGTACTTC. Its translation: CASSVGEWETQYF.

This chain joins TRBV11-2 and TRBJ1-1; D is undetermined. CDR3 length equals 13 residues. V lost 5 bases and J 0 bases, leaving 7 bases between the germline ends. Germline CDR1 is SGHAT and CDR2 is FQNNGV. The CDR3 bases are TGTGCCAGCAGCCGAAATTTGAACACTGAAGCTTTCTTT. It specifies CASSRNLNTEAFF.

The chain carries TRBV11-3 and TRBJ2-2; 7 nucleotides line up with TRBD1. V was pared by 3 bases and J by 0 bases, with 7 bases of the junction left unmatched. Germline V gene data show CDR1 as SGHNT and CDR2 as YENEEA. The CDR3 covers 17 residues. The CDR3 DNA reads TGTGCCAGCAGCTTCCAACGGACAGGTTCGAACACCGGGGAGCTGTTTTTT. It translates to CASSFQRTGSNTGELFF.

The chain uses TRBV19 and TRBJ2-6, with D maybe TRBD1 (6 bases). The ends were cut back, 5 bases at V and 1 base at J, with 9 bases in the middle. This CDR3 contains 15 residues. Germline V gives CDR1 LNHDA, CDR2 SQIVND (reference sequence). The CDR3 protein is CASSPQGSGANVLTF. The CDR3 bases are TGTGCCAGTAGTCCACAGGGATCTGGGGCCAACGTCCTGACTTTC.

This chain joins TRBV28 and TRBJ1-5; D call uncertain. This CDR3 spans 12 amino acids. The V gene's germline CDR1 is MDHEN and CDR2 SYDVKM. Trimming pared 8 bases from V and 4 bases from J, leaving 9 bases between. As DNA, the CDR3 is TGTGCCAGCGTGAGCGGAAATCAGCCCCAGCATTTT. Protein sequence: CASVSGNQPQHF.

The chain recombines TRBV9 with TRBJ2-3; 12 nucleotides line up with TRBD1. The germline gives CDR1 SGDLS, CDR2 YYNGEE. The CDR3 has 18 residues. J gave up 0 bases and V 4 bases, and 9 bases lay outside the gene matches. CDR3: CASSMGTGGVSSTDTQYF. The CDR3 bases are TGTGCCAGCAGCATGGGGACAGGGGGCGTCTCTAGCACAGATACGCAGTATTTT.

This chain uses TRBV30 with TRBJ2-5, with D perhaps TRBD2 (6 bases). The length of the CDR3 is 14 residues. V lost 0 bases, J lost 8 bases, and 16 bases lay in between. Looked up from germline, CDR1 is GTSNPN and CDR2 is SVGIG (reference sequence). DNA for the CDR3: TGTGCCTGGAGTGTACAAGGTGTGGAGGGTACCCAGTACTTC. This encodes CAWSVQGVEGTQYF.

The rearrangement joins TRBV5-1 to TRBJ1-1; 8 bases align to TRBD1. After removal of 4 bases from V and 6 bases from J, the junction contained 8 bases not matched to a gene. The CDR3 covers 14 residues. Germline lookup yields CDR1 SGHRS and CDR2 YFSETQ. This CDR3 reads CASSRTGNTAEAFF. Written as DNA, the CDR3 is TGCGCCAGCAGCAGGACAGGGAATACCGCTGAAGCTTTCTTT.

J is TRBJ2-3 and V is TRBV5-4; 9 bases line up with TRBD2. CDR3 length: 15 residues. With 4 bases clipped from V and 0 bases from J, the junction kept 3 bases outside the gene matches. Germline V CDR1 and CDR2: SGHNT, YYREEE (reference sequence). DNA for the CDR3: TGTGCCAGCAGCCCAAGCGGGGGGAGCACAGATACGCAGTATTTT. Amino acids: CASSPSGGSTDTQYF.

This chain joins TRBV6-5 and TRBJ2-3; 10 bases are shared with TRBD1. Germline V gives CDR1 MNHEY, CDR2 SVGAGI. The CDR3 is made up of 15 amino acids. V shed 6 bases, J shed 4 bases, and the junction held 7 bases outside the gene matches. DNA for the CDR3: TGTGCCAGCAGATCCCGGGACAGGGGCCCAGATACGCAGTATTTT. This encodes CASRSRDRGPDTQYF.

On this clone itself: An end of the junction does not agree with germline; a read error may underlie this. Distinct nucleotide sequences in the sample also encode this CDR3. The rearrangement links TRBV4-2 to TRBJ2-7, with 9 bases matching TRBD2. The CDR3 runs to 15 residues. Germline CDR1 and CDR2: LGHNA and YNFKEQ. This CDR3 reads CASSPREGAEDEQYF. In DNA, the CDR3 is TGTGCTAGCAGCCCGCGGGAGGGGGCGGAAGACGAGCAGTACTTC.

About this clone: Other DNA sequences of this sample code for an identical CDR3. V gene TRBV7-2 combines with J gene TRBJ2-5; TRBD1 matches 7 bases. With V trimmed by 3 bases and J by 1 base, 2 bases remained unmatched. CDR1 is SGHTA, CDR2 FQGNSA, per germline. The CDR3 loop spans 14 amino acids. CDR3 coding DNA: TGTGCCAGCAGCTTTACAGGGGTCCAAGAGACCCAGTACTTC. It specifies CASSFTGVQETQYF.